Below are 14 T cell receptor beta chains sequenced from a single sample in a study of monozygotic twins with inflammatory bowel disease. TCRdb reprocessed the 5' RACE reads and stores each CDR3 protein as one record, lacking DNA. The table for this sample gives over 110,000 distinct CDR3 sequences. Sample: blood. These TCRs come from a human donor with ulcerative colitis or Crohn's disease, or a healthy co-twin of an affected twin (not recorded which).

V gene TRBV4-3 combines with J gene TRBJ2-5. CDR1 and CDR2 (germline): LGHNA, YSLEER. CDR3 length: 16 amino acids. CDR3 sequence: CASSQRPLGVGETQYF.

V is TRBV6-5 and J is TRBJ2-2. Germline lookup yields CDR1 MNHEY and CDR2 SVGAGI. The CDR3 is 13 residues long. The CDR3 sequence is CASSYQRTGELFF.

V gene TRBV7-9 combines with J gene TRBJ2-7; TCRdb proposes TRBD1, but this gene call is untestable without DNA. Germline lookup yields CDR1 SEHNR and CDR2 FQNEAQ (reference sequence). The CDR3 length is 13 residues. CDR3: CASSPWGSYEQYF.

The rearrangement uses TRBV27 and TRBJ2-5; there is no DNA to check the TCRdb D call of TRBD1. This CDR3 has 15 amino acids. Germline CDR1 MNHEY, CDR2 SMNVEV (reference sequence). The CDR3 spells CASSSHHRGQETQYF.

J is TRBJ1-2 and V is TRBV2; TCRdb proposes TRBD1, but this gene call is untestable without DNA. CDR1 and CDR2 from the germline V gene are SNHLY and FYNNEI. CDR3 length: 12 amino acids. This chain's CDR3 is CASRDSGDGYTF.

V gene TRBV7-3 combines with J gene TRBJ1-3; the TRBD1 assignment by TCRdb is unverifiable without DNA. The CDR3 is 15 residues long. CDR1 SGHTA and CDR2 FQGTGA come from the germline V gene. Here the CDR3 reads CASSPNGGHGNTIYF. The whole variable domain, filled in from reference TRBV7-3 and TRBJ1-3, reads GAGVSQTPSNKVTEKGKYVELRCDPISGHTALYWYRQSLGQGPEFLIYFQGTGAADDSGLPNDRFFAVRPEGSVSTLKIQRTERGDSAVYLCASSPNGGHGNTIYFGEGSWLTVV.

The CDR3 loop reads CASKWGTSEAFF. V gene TRBV28 combines with J gene TRBJ1-1. The CDR3 extends over 12 amino acids. Germline V gene sequence: CDR1 MDHEN, CDR2 SYDVKM.

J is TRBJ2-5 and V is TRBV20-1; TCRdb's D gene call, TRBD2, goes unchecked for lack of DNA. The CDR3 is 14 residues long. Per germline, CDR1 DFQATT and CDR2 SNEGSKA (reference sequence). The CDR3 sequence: CSAVSPSGTETQYF.

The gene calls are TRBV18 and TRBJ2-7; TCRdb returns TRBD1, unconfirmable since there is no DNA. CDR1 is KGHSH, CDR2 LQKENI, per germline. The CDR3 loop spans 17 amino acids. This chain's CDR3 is CASSANQVRQENYEQYF.

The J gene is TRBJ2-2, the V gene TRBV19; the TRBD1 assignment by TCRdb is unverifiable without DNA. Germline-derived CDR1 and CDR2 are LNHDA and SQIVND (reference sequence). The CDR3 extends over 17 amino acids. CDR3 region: CASSHTPGTGDGGELFF.

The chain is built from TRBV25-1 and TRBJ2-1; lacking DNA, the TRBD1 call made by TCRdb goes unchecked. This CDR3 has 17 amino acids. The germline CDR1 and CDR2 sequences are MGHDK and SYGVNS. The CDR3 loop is CASSAPWGRGHYNEQFF.

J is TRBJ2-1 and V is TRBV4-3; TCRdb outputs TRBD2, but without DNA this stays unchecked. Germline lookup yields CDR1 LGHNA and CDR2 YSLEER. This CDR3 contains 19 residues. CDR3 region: CASSLGLAGGFSSYNEQFF.

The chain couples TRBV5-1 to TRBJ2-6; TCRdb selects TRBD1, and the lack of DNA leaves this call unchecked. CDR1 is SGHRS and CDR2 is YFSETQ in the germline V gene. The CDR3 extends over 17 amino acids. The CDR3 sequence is CASSYRRGASGANVLTF.

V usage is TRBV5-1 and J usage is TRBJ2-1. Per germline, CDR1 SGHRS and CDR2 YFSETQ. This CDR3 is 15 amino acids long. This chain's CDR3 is CASSLAGISYNEQFF. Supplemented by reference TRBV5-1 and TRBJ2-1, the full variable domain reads KAGVTQTPRYLIKTRGQQVTLSCSPISGHRSVSWYQQTPGQGLQFLFEYFSETQRNKGNFPGRFSGRQFSNSRSEMNVSTLELGDSALYLCASSLAGISYNEQFFGPGTRLTVL.